The rows below give T cell receptor beta chains drawn from one sample of a study of T-cell memory formation after mild COVID-19. In TCRdb, the 5' RACE reads were re-called with MiXCR into one record per CDR3 protein. The sample records around 450,000 distinct CDR3 sequences, roughly 26% being singletons. The sample consisted of PBMCs or a T cell subset sorted from them (not recorded which). These receptors were obtained from an adult woman who had mild COVID-19 (a few samples of this study predate the infection). Cell type and time point are not known. The CDR3 runs from the conserved cysteine through the conserved F or W.

v_call	j_call	cdr3_aa
TRBV12-3/TRBV12-4	TRBJ1-1	CASSLTDASEAFF
TRBV5-1	TRBJ2-7	CASSLTGQIADEQYF
TRBV4-1	TRBJ1-2	CASSQVGDHGYTF
TRBV9	TRBJ1-1	CASSVSSGAQAFF
TRBV11-2	TRBJ2-7	CASRRDLAGSYEQYF
TRBV2	TRBJ2-5	CASSTGPDNGETQYF
TRBV5-1	TRBJ2-3	CASRITVAGVADTQYF
TRBV1	TRBJ2-5	CTSSQDSRAQYF
TRBV5-1	TRBJ1-1	CASSLGTGTKNTEAFF
TRBV27	TRBJ2-7	CASGITGVHEQYF
TRBV29-1	TRBJ2-1	CSVERLAGGYNEQFF
TRBV15	TRBJ2-4	CATSRDLGTDIQYF
TRBV7-9	TRBJ2-1	CASSPRDRGIGAEQFF
TRBV5-6	TRBJ2-1	CASSWEIGGVVEQFF
TRBV12-3/TRBV12-4	TRBJ1-1	CASSPHEGSTEAFF
TRBV7-6	TRBJ2-5	CASSRLPDRSEETQYF
TRBV10-3	TRBJ2-3	CAITGTDAARLTDTQYF
TRBV18	TRBJ2-2	CASSRGTGTGELFF
TRBV20-1	TRBJ2-1	CSAEFPLLTSGSENEQFF
TRBV5-5	TRBJ1-5	CASSSGTGGQPQHF
TRBV7-2	TRBJ1-5	CASSQDRVRGTQHF
TRBV5-1	TRBJ2-6	CASTPGSGANVLTF
TRBV19	TRBJ1-5	CASSSFQDRGSNQPQHF
TRBV9	TRBJ2-6	CASSVVSGANVLTF
TRBV7-8	TRBJ2-7	CASSLRGQTYEQYF
TRBV29-1	TRBJ2-4	CSVGTWGNIQYF
TRBV7-6	TRBJ1-3	CASSLGTSSGNTIYF
TRBV5-1	TRBJ1-4	CASSLPRLTSTNEKLFF
TRBV6-5	TRBJ2-7	CASSYGGAAYEQYF
TRBV29-1	TRBJ1-1	CSVEDSYPGGEAFF
TRBV18	TRBJ2-1	CASSPKILAGAYNEQFF
TRBV7-2	TRBJ1-2	CASSPRRDRAFNGYTF
TRBV5-1	TRBJ1-2	CASSLDLGRIYGYTF
TRBV30	TRBJ2-3	CAWDRVSTDTQYF
TRBV9	TRBJ2-3	CASSDTSAADTQYF
TRBV7-3	TRBJ2-2	CASSTGFTGELFF
TRBV4-1	TRBJ2-6	CASSQAGGPTSGANVLTF
TRBV5-1	TRBJ2-2	CASSPDYPNTGELFF
TRBV20-1	TRBJ1-2	CSAPGQRYGYTF
TRBV20-1	TRBJ2-7	CSEFDSTYEQYF
TRBV5-1	TRBJ1-1	CASSLRLMNTEAFF
TRBV7-9	TRBJ2-3	CASSLWPPSARTDTQYF
TRBV21-1	TRBJ2-7	CASSNLADTCSYEQYF
TRBV7-3	TRBJ1-5	CASSAGAYQPQHF
TRBV20-1	TRBJ1-2	CSPTEEIYGYTF
TRBV7-9	TRBJ2-5	CASSLAERVQETQYF
TRBV6-2/TRBV6-3	TRBJ1-1	CASSYSRLNTEAFF
TRBV9	TRBJ2-7	CASSTAGVPYEQYF
TRBV20-1	TRBJ2-1	CSARRGTSFGNEQFF
TRBV7-2	TRBJ1-5	CASSFSGVGNQPQHF
TRBV18	TRBJ2-5	CASSPSGETQYF
TRBV7-8	TRBJ2-3	CASSRLWGLADSTDTQYF
TRBV29-1	TRBJ2-1	CSVEGAGTHNEQFF
TRBV7-3	TRBJ2-2	CASSLGSNSGELFF
TRBV11-2	TRBJ1-2	CASSFTGSLNYGYTF
TRBV6-1	TRBJ1-6	CASSDNALRDSYNSPLHF
TRBV11-2	TRBJ2-7	CASSLGVGGLGYEQYF
TRBV15	TRBJ2-7	CATSRRRTGIPYEQYF
TRBV7-9	TRBJ1-2	CASSLAGQGGVSGYTF